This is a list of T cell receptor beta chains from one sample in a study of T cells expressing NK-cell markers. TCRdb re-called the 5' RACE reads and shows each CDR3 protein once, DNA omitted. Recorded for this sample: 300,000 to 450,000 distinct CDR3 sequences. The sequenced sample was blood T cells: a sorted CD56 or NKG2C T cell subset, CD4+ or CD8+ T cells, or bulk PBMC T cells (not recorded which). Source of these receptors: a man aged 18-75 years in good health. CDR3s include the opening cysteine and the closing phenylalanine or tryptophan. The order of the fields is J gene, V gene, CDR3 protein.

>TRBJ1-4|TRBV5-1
CASSYGQNEKLFF
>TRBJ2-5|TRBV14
CASSLRYARVGETQYF
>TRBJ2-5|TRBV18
CASSPRALQPWYQETQYF
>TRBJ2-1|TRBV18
CASSPPGTSSYNEQFF
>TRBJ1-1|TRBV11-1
CASSLAPQGNAFF
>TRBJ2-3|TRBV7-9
CASSLVVTSGGTDTQYF
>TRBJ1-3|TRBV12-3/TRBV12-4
CASRRTVSGNTIYF
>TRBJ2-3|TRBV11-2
CASSPRGVRTDTQYF
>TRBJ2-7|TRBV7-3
CASSSAGTSEQYF
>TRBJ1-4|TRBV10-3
CAISGTAYEKLFF
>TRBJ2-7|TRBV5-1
CASSRRGLEIYEQYF
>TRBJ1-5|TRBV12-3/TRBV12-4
CASTPTRDQPQHF
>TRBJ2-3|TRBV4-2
CASSPRQGITDTQYF
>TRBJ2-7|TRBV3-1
CASSRRSPGQSEQYF
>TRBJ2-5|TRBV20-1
CSARDGRGWETQYF
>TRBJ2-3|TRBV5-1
CASSQGLTTDTQYF
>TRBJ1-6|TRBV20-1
CSARAPQGSYNSPLHF
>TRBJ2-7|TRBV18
CASSPLSASGGAYEQYF
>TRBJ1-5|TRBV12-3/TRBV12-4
CASSRLRELGNQPQHF
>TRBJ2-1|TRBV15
CATSREEGADNEQFF
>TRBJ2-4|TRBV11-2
CASSLVGLAGGLTKNIQYF
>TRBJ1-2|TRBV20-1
CSASSGGQGLRGYTF
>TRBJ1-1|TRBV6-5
CASSHFTEAFF
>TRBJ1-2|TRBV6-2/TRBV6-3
CASTDRALEGYTF
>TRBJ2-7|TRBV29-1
CSVVGTFPYEQYF
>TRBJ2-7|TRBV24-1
CATSEPGYSYEQYF